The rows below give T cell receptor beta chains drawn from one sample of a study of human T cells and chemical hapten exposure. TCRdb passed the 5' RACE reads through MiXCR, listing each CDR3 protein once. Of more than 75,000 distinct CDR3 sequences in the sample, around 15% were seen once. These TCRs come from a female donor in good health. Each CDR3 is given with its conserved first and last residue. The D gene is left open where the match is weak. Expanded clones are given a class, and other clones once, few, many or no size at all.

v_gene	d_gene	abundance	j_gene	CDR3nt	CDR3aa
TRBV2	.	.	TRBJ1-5	TGTGCCAGCAGGCGGGGGGAGGATCAGCCCCAGCATTTT	CASRRGEDQPQHF
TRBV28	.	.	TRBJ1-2	TGTGCCAGCAGGCCCGGACGGGTTAACTATGGCTACACCTTC	CASRPGRVNYGYTF
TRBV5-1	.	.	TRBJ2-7	TGCGCCAGCAGCTTGGCGGCCGCCATTGGGGGCGAGCAGTACTTC	CASSLAAAIGGEQYF
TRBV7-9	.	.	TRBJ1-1	TGTGCCAGCAGCTTAGGGGACGGAATGGGGGAAGCTTTCTTT	CASSLGDGMGEAFF
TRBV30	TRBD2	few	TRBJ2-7	TGTGCCTGGGGAAGCGGGAGTACCTACGAGCAGTACTTC	CAWGSGSTYEQYF
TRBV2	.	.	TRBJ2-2	TGTGCCAGCAGTGTAAACGGTCCGAACGGGGAGCTGTTTTTT	CASSVNGPNGELFF
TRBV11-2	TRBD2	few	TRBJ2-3	TGTGCCAGCAGCTCCGGGAGCGGGAGAGGAGATACGCAGTATTTT	CASSSGSGRGDTQYF
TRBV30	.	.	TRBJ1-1	TGTGCCTGGAGTGTTTTTCTGGGGGACTTCACTGAAGCTTTCTTT	CAWSVFLGDFTEAFF
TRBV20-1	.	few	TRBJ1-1	TGCAGTGCTTCACAGGTTAACACTGAAGCTTTCTTT	CSASQVNTEAFF
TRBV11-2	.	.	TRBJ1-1	TGTGCCAGCAGCTTAGATTTTGGGGTGGCCACTGAAGCTTTCTTT	CASSLDFGVATEAFF
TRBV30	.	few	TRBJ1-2	TGTGCCTGGAGTGTGGTCAGGTCAGGCGGCTACACCTTC	CAWSVVRSGGYTF
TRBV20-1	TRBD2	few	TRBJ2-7	TGCAGTGCTCTCGGGTCGAGCGGGAGTCCCTACGAGCAGTACTTC	CSALGSSGSPYEQYF
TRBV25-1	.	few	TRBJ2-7	TGTGCCAGCAGTTCAACGGTGGGACCCTACGAGCAGTACTTC	CASSSTVGPYEQYF
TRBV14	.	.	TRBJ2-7	TGTGCCAGCAGCCAAGACCACTACGAGCAGTACTTC	CASSQDHYEQYF
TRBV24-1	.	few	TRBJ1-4	TGTGCCACCAGTGATTCGCGCCAGGAAAAACTGTTTTTT	CATSDSRQEKLFF
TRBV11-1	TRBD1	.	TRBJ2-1	TGTGCCAGCAGCTTAAGGCAGGGGGCGAACAATGAGCAGTTCTTC	CASSLRQGANNEQFF
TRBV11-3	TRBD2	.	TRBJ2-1	TGTGCCAGCAGCTTAGGTCGCGAGCGGGAGGGGAATGAGCAGTTCTTC	CASSLGREREGNEQFF
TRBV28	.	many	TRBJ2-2	TGTGCCAGCAGTTTGGGGGGCCAGAACACCGGGGAGCTGTTTTTT	CASSLGGQNTGELFF
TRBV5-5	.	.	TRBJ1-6	TGTGCCAGCAGCTTGCGTAGGGATTCAATGTCACCCCTCCACTTT	CASSLRRDSMSPLHF
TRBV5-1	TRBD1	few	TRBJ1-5	TGCGCCAGCAGCTGGGGGACAGGGGGCCCCAATCAGCCCCAGCATTTT	CASSWGTGGPNQPQHF
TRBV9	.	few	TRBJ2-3	TGTGCCAGCAGCGCCACCGGGACCTACACAGATACGCAGTATTTT	CASSATGTYTDTQYF
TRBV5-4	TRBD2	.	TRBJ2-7	TGTGCCAGCAGCTTGGCTAGTAGCGGGAGTTACGAGCAGTACTTC	CASSLASSGSYEQYF
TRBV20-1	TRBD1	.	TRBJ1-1	TGCAGTGCTAGAATAAACAGGGGGCCGGGCACTGAAGCTTTCTTT	CSARINRGPGTEAFF
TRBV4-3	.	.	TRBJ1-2	TGCGCCAGCAGCCAAGAGTGGGACATCGGTAGAGGGTTCTATGGCTACACCTTC	CASSQEWDIGRGFYGYTF
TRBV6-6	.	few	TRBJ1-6	TGTGCCAGCAGTCACAGGTTGGGCAGGGAAGCGGATAATTCACCCCTCCACTTT	CASSHRLGREADNSPLHF
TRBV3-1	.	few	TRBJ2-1	TGTGCCAGCAGCCAAGAGGGAGGCCCCCTTTACAATGAGCAGTTCTTC	CASSQEGGPLYNEQFF
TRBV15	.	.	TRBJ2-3	TGTGCCACCAGCAGACAGGGAGCAGATACGCAGTATTTT	CATSRQGADTQYF
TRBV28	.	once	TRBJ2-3	TGTGCCAGCAGTAGAGGGATCACTCACACAGATACGCAGTATTTT	CASSRGITHTDTQYF
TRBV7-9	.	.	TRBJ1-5	TGTGCCAGCAGCGCAGATAGCAATCAGCCCCAGCATTTT	CASSADSNQPQHF
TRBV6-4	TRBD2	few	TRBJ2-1	TGTGCCAGCAGTGAGAGCGGGGGGGCCGGTGAGCAGTTCTTC	CASSESGGAGEQFF
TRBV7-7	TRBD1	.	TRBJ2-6	TGTGCTAGCAGTTCCGGGACAGGGGGTCCTCTTGGGGCCAACGTCCTGACTTTC	CASSSGTGGPLGANVLTF
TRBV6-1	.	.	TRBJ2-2	TGTGCCAGCAGCCGACTGACAAACACCGGGGAGCTGTTTTTT	CASSRLTNTGELFF
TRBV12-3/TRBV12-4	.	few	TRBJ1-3	TGTGCCAGCGCTGGTGCTGGAAACACCATATATTTT	CASAGAGNTIYF
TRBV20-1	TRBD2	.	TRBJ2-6	TGCAGTGTGGGGGTAGCGGGAGCTGGGGCCAACGTCCTGACTTTC	CSVGVAGAGANVLTF
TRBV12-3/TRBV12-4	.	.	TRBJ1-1	TGTGCCAGCAGCCCAGATTCCAGAGGAGCTTTCTTT	CASSPDSRGAFF
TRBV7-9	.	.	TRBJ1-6	TGTGCCAGCAGCTTAGAGGGTCCTTCACCCCTCCACTTT	CASSLEGPSPLHF